This T cell receptor beta chain was captured in a study of blood T cell repertoires in COVID-19. About the study: Samples of COVID-19 (acute and convalescent) were obtained from the United States, Italy and Spain.

In the source study's methods: Amplification of reference gene primers provided the estimated nucleated cell counts. Sequencing used immunoSEQ multiplex PCR; TCRdb keeps in-frame clones, though not all of them. V, J and clone size reflect that table, while D and trimming were determined from the DNA. The sample lists about 200,000 clones; over 70% were seen once. The receptor was derived from an elderly woman with acute or convalescent COVID-19. Sequencing was done on a sample of peripheral blood.

The CDR3 nucleotides read TGTGCCAGCAGCCCATACGACAGGGGAGGATACGGCGAGCAGTTCTTC. Translation: CASSPYDRGGYGEQFF. V and J are TRBV5-4 and TRBJ2-1; 8 positions match TRBD1. Per the germline V gene, CDR1 is SGHNT and CDR2 is YYREEE (reference sequence). The CDR3 loop spans 16 amino acids. V shed 4 bases, J shed 10 bases, and the junction held 16 bases outside the gene matches.